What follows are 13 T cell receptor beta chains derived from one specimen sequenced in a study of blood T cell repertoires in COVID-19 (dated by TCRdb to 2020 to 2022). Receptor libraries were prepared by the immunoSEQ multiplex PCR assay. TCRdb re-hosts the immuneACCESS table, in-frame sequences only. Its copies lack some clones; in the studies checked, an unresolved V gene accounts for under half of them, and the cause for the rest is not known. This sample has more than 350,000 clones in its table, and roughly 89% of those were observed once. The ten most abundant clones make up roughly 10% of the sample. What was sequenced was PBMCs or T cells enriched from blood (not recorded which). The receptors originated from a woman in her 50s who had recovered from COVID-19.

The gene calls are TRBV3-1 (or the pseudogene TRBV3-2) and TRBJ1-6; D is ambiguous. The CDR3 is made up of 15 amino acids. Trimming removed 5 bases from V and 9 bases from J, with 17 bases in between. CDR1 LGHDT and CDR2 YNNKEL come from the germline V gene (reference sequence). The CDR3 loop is CASSTSRPGSSPLHF. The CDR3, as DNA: TGTGCCAGCAGCACATCGAGGCCCGGTAGTTCACCCCTCCACTTT.

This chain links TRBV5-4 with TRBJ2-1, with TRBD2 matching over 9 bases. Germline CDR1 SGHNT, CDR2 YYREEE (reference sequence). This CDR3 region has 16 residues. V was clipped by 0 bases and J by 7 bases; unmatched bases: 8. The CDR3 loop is CASSLEAGGPENEQFF. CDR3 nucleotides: TGTGCCAGCAGCTTGGAGGCGGGGGGGCCGGAGAATGAGCAGTTCTTC.

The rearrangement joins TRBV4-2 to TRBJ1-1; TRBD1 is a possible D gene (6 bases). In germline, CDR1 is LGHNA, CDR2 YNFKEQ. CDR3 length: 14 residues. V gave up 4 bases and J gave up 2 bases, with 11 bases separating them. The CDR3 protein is CASSPGASNTEAFF. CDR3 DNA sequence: TGTGCCAGCAGCCCAGGGGCGAGCAACACTGAAGCTTTCTTT.

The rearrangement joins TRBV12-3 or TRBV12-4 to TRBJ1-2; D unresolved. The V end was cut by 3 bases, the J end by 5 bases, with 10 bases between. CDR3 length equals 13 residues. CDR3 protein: CASSFSSEYGYTF. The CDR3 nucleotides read TGTGCCAGCAGTTTTTCCAGCGAGTATGGCTACACCTTC.

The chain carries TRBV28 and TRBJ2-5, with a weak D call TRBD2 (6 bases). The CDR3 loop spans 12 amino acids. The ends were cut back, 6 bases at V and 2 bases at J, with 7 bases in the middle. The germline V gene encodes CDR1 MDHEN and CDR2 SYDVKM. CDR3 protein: CASRGLQETQYF. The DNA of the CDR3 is TGTGCCAGCAGGGGACTGCAAGAGACCCAGTACTTC.

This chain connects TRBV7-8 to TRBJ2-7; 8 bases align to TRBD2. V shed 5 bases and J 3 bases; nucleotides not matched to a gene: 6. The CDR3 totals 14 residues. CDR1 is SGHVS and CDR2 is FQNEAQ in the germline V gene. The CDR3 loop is CASSPREGLYEQYF. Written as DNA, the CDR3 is TGTGCCAGCAGCCCCCGGGAGGGTCTCTACGAGCAGTACTTC.

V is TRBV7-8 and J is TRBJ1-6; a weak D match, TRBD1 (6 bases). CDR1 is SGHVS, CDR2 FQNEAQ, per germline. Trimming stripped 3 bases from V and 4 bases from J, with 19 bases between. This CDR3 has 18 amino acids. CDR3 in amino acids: CASSFVSSQGRYNSPLHF. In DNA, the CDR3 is TGTGCCAGCAGCTTCGTCTCTTCACAGGGTCGGTATAATTCACCCCTCCACTTT.

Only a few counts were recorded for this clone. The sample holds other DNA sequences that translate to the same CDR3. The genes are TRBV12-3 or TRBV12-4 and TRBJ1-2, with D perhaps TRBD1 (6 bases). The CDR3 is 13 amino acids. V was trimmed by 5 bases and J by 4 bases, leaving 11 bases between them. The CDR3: CASSLGQSYGYTF. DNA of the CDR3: TGTGCCAGCAGTCTAGGACAGTCCTATGGCTACACCTTC.

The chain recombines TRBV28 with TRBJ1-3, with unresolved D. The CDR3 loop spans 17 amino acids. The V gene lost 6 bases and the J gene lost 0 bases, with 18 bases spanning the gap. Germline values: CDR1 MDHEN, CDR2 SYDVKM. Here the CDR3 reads CASSPIYSHNSGNTIYF. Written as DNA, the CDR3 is TGTGCCAGCAGCCCCATCTATAGCCATAACTCTGGAAACACCATATATTTT.

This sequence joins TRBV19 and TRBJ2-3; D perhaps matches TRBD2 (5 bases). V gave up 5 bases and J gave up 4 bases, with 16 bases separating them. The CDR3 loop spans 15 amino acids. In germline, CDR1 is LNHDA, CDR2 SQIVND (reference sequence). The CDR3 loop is CASSYFPPGADTQYF. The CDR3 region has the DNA TGTGCCAGTAGTTATTTTCCCCCCGGGGCAGATACGCAGTATTTT.

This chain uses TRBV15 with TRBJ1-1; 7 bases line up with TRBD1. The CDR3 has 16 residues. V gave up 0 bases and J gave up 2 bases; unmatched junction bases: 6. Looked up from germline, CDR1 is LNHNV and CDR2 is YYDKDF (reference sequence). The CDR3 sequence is CATSRDPGTVNTEAFF. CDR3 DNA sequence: TGTGCCACCAGCAGAGATCCAGGGACAGTCAACACTGAAGCTTTCTTT.

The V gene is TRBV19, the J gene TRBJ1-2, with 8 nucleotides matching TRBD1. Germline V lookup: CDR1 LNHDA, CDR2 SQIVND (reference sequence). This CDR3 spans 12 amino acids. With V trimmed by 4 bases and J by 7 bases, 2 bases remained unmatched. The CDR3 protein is CASSSGQGGYTF. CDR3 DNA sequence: TGTGCCAGTAGTAGTGGACAGGGTGGCTACACCTTC.

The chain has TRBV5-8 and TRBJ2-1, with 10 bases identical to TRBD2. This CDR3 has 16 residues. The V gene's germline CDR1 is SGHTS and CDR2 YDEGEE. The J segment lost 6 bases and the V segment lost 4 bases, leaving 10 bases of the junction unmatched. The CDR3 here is CASSKQRGGLVNEQFF. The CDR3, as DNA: TGTGCCAGCAGCAAACAGCGGGGGGGCCTCGTCAATGAGCAGTTCTTC.